This entry is about one T cell receptor beta chain. The data belong to a study of blood T cell repertoires in COVID-19. Study-level information: Material from acute and convalescent COVID-19 was sourced from the United States, Italy and Spain. In each case, the material was cDNA or gDNA derived from T cells, B-cell-depleted T cells, or PBMCs.

As originally analysed: By means of reference gene primer amplification, nucleated cell counts were estimated. The repertoire was sequenced with immunoSEQ multiplex PCR; TCRdb's copy has only in-frame clones and lacks some. From that table come the V and J calls and clone size; the DNA was used to work out D and trimming. The sample lists approximately 150,000 clones, more than 70% seen once, with over 2% in the top ten. Sequencing was carried out using peripheral blood. The receptor comes from a man aged 50-59 years who had recovered from COVID-19.

The CDR3 DNA reads as TGTGCCAGCAGCCGGACAGTTTATGGCTACACCTTC. Its translation is CASSRTVYGYTF. The V call is TRBV6-2 or TRBV6-3, the J call TRBJ1-2; weak D call: TRBD1 (6 bases). Germline CDR1 and CDR2: MNHEY and SVGEGT. The CDR3 totals 12 residues. V lost 6 bases and J 5 bases, leaving 10 bases between the germline ends.